These T cell receptor beta chains were read from a single sample in a study of PD-1 blockade in classical Hodgkin lymphoma. Profiled with immunoSEQ multiplex PCR; TCRdb holds only in-frame clones, not every one. Of nearly 25,000 clones listed, more than 80% are singletons. Sequencing was carried out using CD4+ T cells from blood. The receptors derive from a human donor with classical Hodgkin lymphoma. The CDR3 runs from the conserved cysteine through the conserved F or W. Each record gives: J gene, clone size, D gene, V gene, CDR3 DNA, CDR3 protein. The D gene is left open where the match is weak. Expanded clones are given a class, and other clones once, few, many or no size at all.

j_call: TRBJ2-3; clone_size: once; d_call: TRBD2; v_call: TRBV30; cdr3_nt: TGTGCCTGGAGTCATAGCGGGGGGGGGCCAGATACGCAGTATTTT; cdr3_aa: CAWSHSGGGPDTQYF
j_call: TRBJ1-1; clone_size: -; d_call: -; v_call: TRBV29-1; cdr3_nt: TGCAGCGTCATGGGCGGGGGTTCGAACACTGAAGCTTTCTTT; cdr3_aa: CSVMGGGSNTEAFF
j_call: TRBJ2-3; clone_size: once; d_call: -; v_call: TRBV10-3; cdr3_nt: TGTGCCATCAGTGAAGGGGGGGGCCCCGGCACAGATACGCAGTATTTT; cdr3_aa: CAISEGGGPGTDTQYF
j_call: TRBJ2-7; clone_size: -; d_call: TRBD1; v_call: TRBV11-1; cdr3_nt: TGTGCCAGCAGCTTACAGGGACAGGGCGAGCAGTACTTC; cdr3_aa: CASSLQGQGEQYF
j_call: TRBJ1-1; clone_size: -; d_call: -; v_call: TRBV19; cdr3_nt: TGTGCCAGTAGTCCCCGGGTCGCCAAAAAGAACACTGAAGCTTTCTTT; cdr3_aa: CASSPRVAKKNTEAFF
j_call: TRBJ1-2; clone_size: few; d_call: TRBD1; v_call: TRBV7-7; cdr3_nt: TGTGCCAGCAGGCCCTCCGTCGGACAGGCTAAGGACGGCTACACCTTC; cdr3_aa: CASRPSVGQAKDGYTF
j_call: TRBJ1-1; clone_size: -; d_call: TRBD1; v_call: TRBV5-3; cdr3_nt: TGTGCCAGCAGCTCGACAGGGGGTAAAGCTTTCTTT; cdr3_aa: CASSSTGGKAFF
j_call: TRBJ2-1; clone_size: -; d_call: -; v_call: TRBV12-2; cdr3_nt: TGTGCAAGTCGCTTGTCAAAACCGTATGCGGGGGGCCCCTCCTACAATGAGCAGTTCTTC; cdr3_aa: CASRLSKPYAGGPSYNEQFF
j_call: TRBJ1-3; clone_size: once; d_call: -; v_call: TRBV9; cdr3_nt: TGTGCCAGCAGCGCTCTAGGGGTGTCTGGAAACACCATATATTTT; cdr3_aa: CASSALGVSGNTIYF
j_call: TRBJ1-1; clone_size: -; d_call: -; v_call: TRBV9; cdr3_nt: TGTGCCAGCAGCCCTAGGAGGGGTCCGAACACTGAAGCTTTCTTT; cdr3_aa: CASSPRRGPNTEAFF
j_call: TRBJ1-4; clone_size: -; d_call: TRBD1; v_call: TRBV19; cdr3_nt: TGTGCCAGTAGTATACAAGGACAGGGGGCAGAGAGCGAAAAACTGTTTTTT; cdr3_aa: CASSIQGQGAESEKLFF